The present TCR beta chain was sequenced within a study of CD8 T cells in Susac syndrome. The RNA, roughly 0.45 to 1 ug, was put through reverse transcription using random hexamers. TCRdb reprocessed the immunoSEQ multiplex PCR reads via MiXCR and lists one record per CDR3 protein. The repertoire has about 22,000 distinct CDR3 sequences, 85% to 95% of them found once; the top ten carry less than 0.3%. High-throughput TCR beta sequencing covered peripheral CD8+ and CD4+ T cells. Age- and sex-matched healthy donors served as the control group. Negative magnetic isolation gave CD8+ and CD4+ cells; FACS enriched CD8+ TEMRA. In its sample, this clonotype was seen a few times. The CDR3 has 16 amino acids. The germline CDR1 and CDR2 sequences are MNHEY and SVGEGT. Trimming removed 2 bases from V and 6 bases from J, with 18 bases in between.

Material for sequencing was CD8+ T cells from PBMCs. V and J are TRBV6-2 or TRBV6-3 and TRBJ2-3, with D possibly matching TRBD1 (5 bases). The source is a human donor in good health. CDR3 in DNA: TGTGCCAGCAGTTACCCGACAGATTCTCCAGGGGATACGCAGTATTTT. Its protein is CASSYPTDSPGDTQYF.